A selection of T cell receptor beta chains follows, all from one sample in a study of OX40 agonist ivuxolimab in advanced cancers. Data came from immunoSEQ multiplex PCR; TCRdb stores just in-frame clones and leaves some out. The sample carries 65,000 to 85,000 clones, around 81% recorded once. Sequencing was performed on CD4+ or CD8+ T cells sorted from blood, taken in a trial of the OX40 agonist ivuxolimab. Receptors originate from an adult with an advanced solid tumor such as melanoma, head and neck, liver or kidney cancer. Both conserved end residues are part of each CDR3.

v_call	j_call	cdr3_aa
TRBV13	TRBJ1-1	CASSLEDRSGAEAFF
TRBV6-5	TRBJ1-1	CASSYLSNTEAFF
TRBV15	TRBJ1-5	CATSAVRGGNQPQHF
TRBV11-3	TRBJ2-1	CASGGAGSYNEQFF
TRBV5-6	TRBJ2-3	CASSWGQGSLHTQYF
TRBV7-3	TRBJ2-1	CASSPSTSGSIEQFF
TRBV6-5	TRBJ2-7	CASSYGDSTTYEQYF
TRBV11-3	TRBJ2-1	CASSYGTYNEQFF
TRBV5-4	TRBJ2-3	CASSLAAGVGTDTQYF
TRBV5-1	TRBJ1-2	CASSRGTKESYTF
TRBV28	TRBJ2-3	CASSLTTGTQYF
TRBV18	TRBJ1-5	CASSPRGSLNQPQHF
TRBV7-2	TRBJ1-6	CASRRDWSSYNSPLHF
TRBV11-3	TRBJ1-2	CASSLVRERGYTF
TRBV6-6	TRBJ2-1	CASRRQGAGYNEQFF
TRBV2	TRBJ1-6	CASRALSSYNSPLHF
TRBV5-1	TRBJ2-3	CASSFGRSTDTQYF
TRBV5-1	TRBJ1-4	CASSRTGTHNEKLFF
TRBV9	TRBJ2-7	CASSAGQYYEQYF
TRBV30	TRBJ2-2	CAWSVYGTGELFF
TRBV9	TRBJ2-7	CASSVSTSGYEQYF
TRBV5-1	TRBJ1-1	CASSVLQGMNTEAFF
TRBV7-9	TRBJ1-4	CASSGLSNEKLFF
TRBV10-1	TRBJ1-1	CASSETGFTEAFF
TRBV15	TRBJ1-4	CATSRGREKLFF
TRBV19	TRBJ1-2	CASSSQGSGYGYTF
TRBV4-2	TRBJ2-1	CASSHPGGSSSYNEQFF
TRBV5-1	TRBJ1-2	CASSIFKQTGPSNYGYTF
TRBV5-5	TRBJ1-1	CASNPMAENTEAFF
TRBV19	TRBJ2-5	CASSHQTPGLQETQYF
TRBV18	TRBJ2-5	CASSPTEETQYF
TRBV5-4	TRBJ2-1	CASSSSSYNEQFF
TRBV5-1	TRBJ2-7	CASRVTGTSYEQYF
TRBV7-9	TRBJ2-2	CASSLALGGELFF
TRBV5-1	TRBJ2-2	CASGDQGARGELFF
TRBV7-9	TRBJ1-4	CASSLDRGTEKLFF
TRBV5-1	TRBJ2-2	CASSLSGVNTGELFF
TRBV7-3	TRBJ2-2	CASSFGLAGGLLFF
TRBV29-1	TRBJ1-4	CSVARFPTNEKLFF
TRBV7-8	TRBJ2-3	CASSLGPTGGGVDTQYF
TRBV7-9	TRBJ2-7	CASSSGTGGQHDYEQYF
TRBV25-1	TRBJ1-6	CASSREGLQLHF
TRBV30	TRBJ2-1	CAWVSGTGSGEQFF
TRBV9	TRBJ2-7	CASSPHEQTAYEQYF
TRBV9	TRBJ2-7	CASGGTNYEQYF
TRBV19	TRBJ1-1	CASISRGSNTEAFF
TRBV7-2	TRBJ2-3	CASSPRGLGTDTQYF
TRBV7-2	TRBJ2-3	CASSGERGRRGTDTQYF
TRBV13	TRBJ2-1	CASSFDYNEQFF
TRBV9	TRBJ2-5	CASSVTGEETQYF
TRBV11-2	TRBJ1-1	CASGFRGMNTEAFF
TRBV5-1	TRBJ2-3	CASSLAAVSTDTQYF
TRBV7-2	TRBJ1-1	CASFDSDLNTEAFF
TRBV11-2	TRBJ2-3	CASSPGLAGADTQYF
TRBV11-2	TRBJ2-7	CASSLDQGLFINYEQYF